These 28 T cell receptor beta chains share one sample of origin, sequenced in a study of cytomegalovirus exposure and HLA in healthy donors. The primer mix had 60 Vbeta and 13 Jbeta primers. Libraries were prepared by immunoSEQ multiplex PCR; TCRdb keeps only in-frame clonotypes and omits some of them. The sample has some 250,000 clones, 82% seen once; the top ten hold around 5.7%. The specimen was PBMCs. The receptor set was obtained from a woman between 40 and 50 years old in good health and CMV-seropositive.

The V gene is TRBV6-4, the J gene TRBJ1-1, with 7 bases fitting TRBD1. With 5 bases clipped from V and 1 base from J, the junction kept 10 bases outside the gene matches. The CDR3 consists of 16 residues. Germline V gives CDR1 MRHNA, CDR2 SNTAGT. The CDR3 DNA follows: TGTGCCAGCAGTCCCCAGGGGGTGGGGAAGAACACTGAAGCTTTCTTT. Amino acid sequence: CASSPQGVGKNTEAFF.

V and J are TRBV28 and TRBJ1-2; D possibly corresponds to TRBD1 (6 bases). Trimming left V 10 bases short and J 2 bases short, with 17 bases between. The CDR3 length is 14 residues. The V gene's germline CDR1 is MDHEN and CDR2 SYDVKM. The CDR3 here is CATFPGTKNYGYTF. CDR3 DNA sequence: TGTGCCACCTTTCCCGGGACAAAGAACTATGGCTACACCTTC.

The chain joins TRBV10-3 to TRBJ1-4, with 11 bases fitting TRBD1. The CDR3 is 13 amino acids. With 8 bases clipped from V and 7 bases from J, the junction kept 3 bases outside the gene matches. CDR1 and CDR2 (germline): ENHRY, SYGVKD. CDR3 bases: TGTGCCATCGGACAGGGGGCGGGTGAAAAACTGTTTTTT. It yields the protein CAIGQGAGEKLFF.

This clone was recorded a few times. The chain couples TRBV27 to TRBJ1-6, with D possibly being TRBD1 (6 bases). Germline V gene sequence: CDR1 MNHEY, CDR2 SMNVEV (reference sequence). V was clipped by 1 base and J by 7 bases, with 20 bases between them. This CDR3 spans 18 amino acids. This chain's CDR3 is CASSLWGSTGERNSPLHF. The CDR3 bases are TGTGCCAGCAGTTTATGGGGGTCGACAGGAGAGAGGAATTCACCCCTCCACTTT.

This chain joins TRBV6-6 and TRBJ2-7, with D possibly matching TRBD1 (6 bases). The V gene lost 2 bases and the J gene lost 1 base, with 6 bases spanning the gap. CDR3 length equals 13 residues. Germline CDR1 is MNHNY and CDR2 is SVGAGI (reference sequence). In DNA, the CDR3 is TGTGCCAGCAGTTACCAGGGGTCCTACGAGCAGTACTTC. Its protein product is CASSYQGSYEQYF.

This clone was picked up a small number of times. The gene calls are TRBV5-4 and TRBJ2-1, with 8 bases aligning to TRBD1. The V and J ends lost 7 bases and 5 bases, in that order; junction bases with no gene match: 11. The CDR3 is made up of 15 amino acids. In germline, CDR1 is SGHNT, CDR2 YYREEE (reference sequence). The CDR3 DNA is TGTGCCAGCTTTAATCGGGACAGGACCAACAATGAGCAGTTCTTC. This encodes CASFNRDRTNNEQFF.

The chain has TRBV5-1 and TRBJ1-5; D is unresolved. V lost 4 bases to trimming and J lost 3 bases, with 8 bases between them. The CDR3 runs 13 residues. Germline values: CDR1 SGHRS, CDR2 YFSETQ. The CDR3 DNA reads TGCGCCAGCAGCCGAGACACCAATCAGCCCCAGCATTTT. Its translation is CASSRDTNQPQHF.

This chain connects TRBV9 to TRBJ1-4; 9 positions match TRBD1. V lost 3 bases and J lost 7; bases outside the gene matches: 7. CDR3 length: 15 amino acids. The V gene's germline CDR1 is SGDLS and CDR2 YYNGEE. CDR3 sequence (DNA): TGTGCCAGCAGCGGAATGGGACAGGGTGGTGAAAAACTGTTTTTT. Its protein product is CASSGMGQGGEKLFF.

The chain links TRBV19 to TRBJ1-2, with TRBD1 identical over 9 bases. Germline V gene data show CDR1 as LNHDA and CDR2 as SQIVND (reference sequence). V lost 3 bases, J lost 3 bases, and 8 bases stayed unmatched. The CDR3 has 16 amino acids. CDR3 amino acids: CASSIAFRTGDYGYTF. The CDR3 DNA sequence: TGTGCCAGTAGTATTGCTTTCCGGACAGGGGACTATGGCTACACCTTC.

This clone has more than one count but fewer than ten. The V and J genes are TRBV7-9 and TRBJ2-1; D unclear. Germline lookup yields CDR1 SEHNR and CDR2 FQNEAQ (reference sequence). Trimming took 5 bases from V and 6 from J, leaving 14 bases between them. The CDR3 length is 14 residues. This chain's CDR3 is CASSLLTETNEQFF. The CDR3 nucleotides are TGTGCCAGCAGCCTCCTAACGGAGACCAATGAGCAGTTCTTC.

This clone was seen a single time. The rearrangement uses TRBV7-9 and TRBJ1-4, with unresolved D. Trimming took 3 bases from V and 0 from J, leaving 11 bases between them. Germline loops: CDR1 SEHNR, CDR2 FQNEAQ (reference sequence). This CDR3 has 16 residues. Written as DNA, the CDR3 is TGTGCCAGCAGCTTGTGGCTTCTGGCAACTAATGAAAAACTGTTTTTT. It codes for CASSLWLLATNEKLFF. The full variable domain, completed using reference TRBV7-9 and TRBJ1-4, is DTGVSQNPRHKITKRGQNVTFRCDPISEHNRLYWYRQTLGQGPEFLTYFQNEAQLEKSRLLSDRFSAERPKGSFSTLEIQRTEQGDSAMYLCASSLWLLATNEKLFFGSGTQLSVL.

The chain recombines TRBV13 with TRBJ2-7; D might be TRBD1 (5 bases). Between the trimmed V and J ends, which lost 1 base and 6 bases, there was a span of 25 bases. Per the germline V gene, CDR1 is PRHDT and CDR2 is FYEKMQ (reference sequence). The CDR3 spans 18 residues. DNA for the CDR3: TGTGCCAGCAGCTTAGAGCTAGGACACGGTGGGATAAGAGTCGAGCAGTACTTC. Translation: CASSLELGHGGIRVEQYF.

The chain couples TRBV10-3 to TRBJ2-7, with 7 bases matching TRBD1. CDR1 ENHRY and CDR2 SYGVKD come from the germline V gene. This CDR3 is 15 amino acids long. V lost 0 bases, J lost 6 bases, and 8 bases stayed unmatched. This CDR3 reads CAISESRQGTSEQYF. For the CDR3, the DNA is TGTGCCATCAGTGAGTCGAGACAGGGAACCTCCGAGCAGTACTTC.

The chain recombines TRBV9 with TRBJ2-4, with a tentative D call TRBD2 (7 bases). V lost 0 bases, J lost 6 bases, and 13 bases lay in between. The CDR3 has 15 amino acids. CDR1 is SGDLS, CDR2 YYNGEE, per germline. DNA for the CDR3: TGTGCCAGCAGCGTAGGAGGGGGGGCCGGAAACATTCAGTACTTC. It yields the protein CASSVGGGAGNIQYF.

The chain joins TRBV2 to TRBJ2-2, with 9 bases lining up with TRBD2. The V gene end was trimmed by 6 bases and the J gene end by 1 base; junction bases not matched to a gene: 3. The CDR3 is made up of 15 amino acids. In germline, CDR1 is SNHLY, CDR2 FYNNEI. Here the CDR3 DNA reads TGTGCCAGCAGGCCGACTAGCGGGAACACCGGGGAGCTGTTTTTT. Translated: CASRPTSGNTGELFF.

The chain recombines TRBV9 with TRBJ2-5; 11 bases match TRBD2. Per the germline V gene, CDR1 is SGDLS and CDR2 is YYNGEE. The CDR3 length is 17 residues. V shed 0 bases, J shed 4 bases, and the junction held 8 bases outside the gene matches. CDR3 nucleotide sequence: TGTGCCAGCAGCGTAGATGGTAGCGGGGGGGCTGGAGAGACCCAGTACTTC. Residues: CASSVDGSGGAGETQYF.

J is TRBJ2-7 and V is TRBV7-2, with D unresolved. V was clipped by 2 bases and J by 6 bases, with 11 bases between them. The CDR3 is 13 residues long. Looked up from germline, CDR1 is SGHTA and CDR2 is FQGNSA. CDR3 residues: CASSLNPLREQYF. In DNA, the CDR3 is TGTGCCAGCAGCTTAAACCCCCTGCGCGAGCAGTACTTC.

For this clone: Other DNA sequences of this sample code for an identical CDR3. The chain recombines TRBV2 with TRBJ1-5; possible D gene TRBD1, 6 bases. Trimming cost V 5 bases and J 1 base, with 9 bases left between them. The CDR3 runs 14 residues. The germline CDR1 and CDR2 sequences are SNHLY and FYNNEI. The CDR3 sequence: CASSSDRSNQPQHF. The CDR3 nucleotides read TGTGCCAGCAGTTCGGACAGAAGCAATCAGCCCCAGCATTTT.

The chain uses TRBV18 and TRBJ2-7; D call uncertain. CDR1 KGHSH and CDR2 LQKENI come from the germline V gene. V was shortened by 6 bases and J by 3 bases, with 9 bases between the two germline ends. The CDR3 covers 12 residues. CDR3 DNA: TGTGCCAGCTCCCTAAATAACTACGAGCAGTACTTC. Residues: CASSLNNYEQYF.

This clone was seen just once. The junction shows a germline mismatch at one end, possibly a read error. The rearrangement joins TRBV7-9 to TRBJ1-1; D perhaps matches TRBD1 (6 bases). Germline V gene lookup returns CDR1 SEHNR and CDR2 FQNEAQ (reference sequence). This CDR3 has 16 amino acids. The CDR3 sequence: CSSSLDVTGLNTEAFF. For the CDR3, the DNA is TGTTCCAGCAGCTTAGACGTAACAGGGTTAAACACTGAAGCTTTCTTT.

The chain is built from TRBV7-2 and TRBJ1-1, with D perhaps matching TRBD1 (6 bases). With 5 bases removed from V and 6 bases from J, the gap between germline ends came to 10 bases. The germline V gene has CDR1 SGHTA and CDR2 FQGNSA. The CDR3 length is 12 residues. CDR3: CASSPQGSEAFF. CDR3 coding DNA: TGTGCCAGCAGCCCCCAGGGGTCTGAAGCTTTCTTT.

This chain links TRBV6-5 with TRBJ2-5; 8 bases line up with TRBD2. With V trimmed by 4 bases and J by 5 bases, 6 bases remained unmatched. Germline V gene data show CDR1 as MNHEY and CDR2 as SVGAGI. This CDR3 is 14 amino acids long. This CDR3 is CASSSSGRGETQYF. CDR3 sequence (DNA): TGTGCCAGCAGTTCGAGCGGGAGAGGGGAGACCCAGTACTTC.

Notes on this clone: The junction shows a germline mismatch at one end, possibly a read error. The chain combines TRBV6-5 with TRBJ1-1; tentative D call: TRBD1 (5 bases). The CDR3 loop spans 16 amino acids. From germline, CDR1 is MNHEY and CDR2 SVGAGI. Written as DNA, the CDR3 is TGTGCCAGCCGTTATAGAGATGGGGCTGGGAACACTGAAGCTTTCTTT. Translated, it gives CASRYRDGAGNTEAFF.

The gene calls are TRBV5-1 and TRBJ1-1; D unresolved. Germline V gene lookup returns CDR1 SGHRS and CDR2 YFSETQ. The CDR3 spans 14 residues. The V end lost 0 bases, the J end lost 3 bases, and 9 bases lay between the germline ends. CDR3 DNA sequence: TGCGCCAGCAGCTTGGGGAGTTTGGACACTGAAGCTTTCTTT. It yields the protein CASSLGSLDTEAFF. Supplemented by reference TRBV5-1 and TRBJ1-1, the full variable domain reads KAGVTQTPRYLIKTRGQQVTLSCSPISGHRSVSWYQQTPGQGLQFLFEYFSETQRNKGNFPGRFSGRQFSNSRSEMNVSTLELGDSALYLCASSLGSLDTEAFFGQGTRLTVV.

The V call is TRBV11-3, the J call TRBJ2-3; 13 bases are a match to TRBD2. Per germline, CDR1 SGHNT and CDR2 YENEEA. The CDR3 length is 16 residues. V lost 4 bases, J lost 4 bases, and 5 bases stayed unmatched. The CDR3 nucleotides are TGTGCCAGCAGCTCAAGGACTAGCGGGAGTGCAGATACGCAGTATTTT. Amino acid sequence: CASSSRTSGSADTQYF.

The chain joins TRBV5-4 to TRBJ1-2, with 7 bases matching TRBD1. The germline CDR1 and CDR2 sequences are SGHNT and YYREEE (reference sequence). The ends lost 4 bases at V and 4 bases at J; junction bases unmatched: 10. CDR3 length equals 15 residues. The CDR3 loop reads CASSPQQGIAYGYTF. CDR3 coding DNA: TGTGCCAGCAGCCCCCAACAGGGGATCGCCTATGGCTACACCTTC.

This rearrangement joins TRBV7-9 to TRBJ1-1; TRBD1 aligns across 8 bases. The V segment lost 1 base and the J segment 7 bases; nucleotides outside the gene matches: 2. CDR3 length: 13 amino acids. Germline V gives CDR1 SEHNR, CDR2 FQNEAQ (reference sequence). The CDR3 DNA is TGTGCCAGCAGCTTAGTACAGGGGGGTGAAGCTTTCTTT. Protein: CASSLVQGGEAFF.

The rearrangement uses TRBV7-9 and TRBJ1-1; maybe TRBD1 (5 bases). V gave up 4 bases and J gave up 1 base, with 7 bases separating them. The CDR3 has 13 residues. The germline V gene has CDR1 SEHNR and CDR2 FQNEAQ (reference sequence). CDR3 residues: CASSSQGNTEAFF. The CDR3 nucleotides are TGTGCCAGCAGCTCCCAGGGGAACACTGAAGCTTTCTTT.